What follows are 23 T cell receptor beta chains derived from one specimen sequenced in a study of metastatic and nonmetastatic thyroid tumors. MiXCR was used by TCRdb to re-call the PCR reads. The data show approximately 17,000 clones, under 30% seen once. Patients had received no treatment of any kind before thyroid surgery. The sequenced sample consisted of adjacent normal tissue. The receptors here all came from a female donor with papillary thyroid cancer or a benign thyroid nodule (not recorded which). Some clones in this sample may be carry-over from other donors' samples.

The V call is TRBV11-3, the J call TRBJ2-5; D is unresolved. In germline, CDR1 is SGHNT, CDR2 YENEEA. The CDR3 sequence is 11 residues long. Trimming removed 5 bases from V and 3 bases from J, with 4 bases in between. The CDR3 DNA sequence: TGTGCCAGCAGCATTGAAGAGACCCAGTACTTC. It specifies CASSIEETQYF.

The CDR3 DNA reads as TGTGCCAGCATCCAGACTAGCGCTCGCGGGGAGCTGTTTTTT. It yields the protein CASIQTSARGELFF. The chain employs TRBV28 and TRBJ2-2; 8 bases map to TRBD2. The CDR3 runs 14 residues. After removal of 7 bases from V and 7 bases from J, the junction contained 8 bases not matched to a gene. CDR1 and CDR2 (germline): MDHEN, SYDVKM.

The chain couples TRBV11-2 to TRBJ1-4; 9 positions match TRBD1. CDR3 length: 14 residues. Germline V gene lookup returns CDR1 SGHAT and CDR2 FQNNGV. J was trimmed by 7 bases and V by 6 bases; bases with no gene match: 6. The CDR3 DNA reads as TGTGCCAGCAGTTGGGGACAGGGCATTGAAAAACTGTTTTTT. The encoded protein is CASSWGQGIEKLFF.

The chain links TRBV4-2 to TRBJ2-1, with D perhaps TRBD2 (6 bases). V was shortened by 4 bases and J by 6 bases, with 10 bases between the two germline ends. This CDR3 has 13 residues. The germline gives CDR1 LGHNA, CDR2 YNFKEQ. This CDR3 reads CASSPTSANEQFF. The CDR3 nucleotides are TGTGCCAGCAGCCCGACTAGTGCCAATGAGCAGTTCTTC.

The sample holds a few counts of this clone. This sequence joins TRBV19 and TRBJ2-1, with D perhaps TRBD1 or TRBD2 (5 bases each). The CDR3 loop spans 14 amino acids. CDR1 and CDR2 from the germline V gene are LNHDA and SQIVND (reference sequence). Trimming left V 1 base short and J 9 bases short, with 13 bases between. The chain's CDR3 is CASSIALGRGEQFF. The DNA for the CDR3 is TGTGCCAGTAGTATAGCTCTGGGACGAGGTGAGCAGTTCTTC.

V usage is TRBV10-2 and J usage is TRBJ2-6, with TRBD1 matching over 9 bases. The germline CDR1 and CDR2 sequences are WSHSY and SAAADI. J was trimmed by 0 bases and V by 7 bases; bases with no gene match: 7. The CDR3 consists of 17 residues. DNA for the CDR3: TGCGCCAGCAACAGACAGGGGGTCCTCTCTGGGGCCAACGTCCTGACTTTC. Its protein product is CASNRQGVLSGANVLTF.

The V and J genes are TRBV20-1 and TRBJ2-1, with D perhaps matching TRBD2 (5 bases). This CDR3 region has 14 residues. Germline V gives CDR1 DFQATT, CDR2 SNEGSKA (reference sequence). V was cut by 3 bases and J by 2 bases, with 11 bases left in between. CDR3 sequence reads: CSASGMAAYNEQFF. The CDR3 DNA is TGCAGTGCTAGCGGGATGGCCGCCTACAATGAGCAGTTCTTC.

This clone was recorded a few times. This chain uses TRBV29-1 with TRBJ2-3; D unresolved. The CDR3 has 12 amino acids. Trimming shortened V by 4 bases and J by 1 base, and 6 bases separated the two germline ends. Germline V gene sequence: CDR1 SQVTM, CDR2 ANQGSEA. The CDR3 DNA sequence: TGCAGCGTTGGTAGTGGCACAGATACGCAGTATTTT. This sequence encodes CSVGSGTDTQYF.

The chain carries TRBV18 and TRBJ2-3, with D hard to call. There are 12 residues in the CDR3. V was clipped by 4 bases and J by 2 bases, with 4 bases between them. In germline, CDR1 is KGHSH, CDR2 LQKENI. The CDR3 bases are TGTGCCAGCTCACGGTACACAGATACGCAGTATTTT. Its protein is CASSRYTDTQYF.

The chain links TRBV6-6 to TRBJ2-1; D may be TRBD1 (5 bases). The CDR3 spans 14 residues. V lost 2 bases and J 6 bases, leaving 11 bases between the germline ends. Per the germline V gene, CDR1 is MNHNY and CDR2 is SVGAGI (reference sequence). Here the CDR3 DNA reads TGTGCCAGCAGTTACACCAGGGTAGGCAATGAGCAGTTCTTC. Translated, it gives CASSYTRVGNEQFF.

Written as DNA, the CDR3 is TGTGCCAGCCGATCATGGCCCCGGGGCGAGCAGTACTTC. It translates to CASRSWPRGEQYF. The chain joins TRBV12-3 or TRBV12-4 to TRBJ2-7; a weak D match, TRBD2 (5 bases). The V and J ends lost 8 bases and 6 bases respectively, with 17 bases between them. The CDR3 totals 13 residues.

This clone was counted only a few times. The chain uses TRBV24-1 and TRBJ2-2, with D perhaps assigned TRBD1 or TRBD2 (6 bases each). CDR3 length: 15 residues. The germline gives CDR1 KGHDR, CDR2 SFDVKD. V was cut by 7 bases and J by 4 bases, with 15 bases left in between. CDR3: CATSERGLGTGELFF. The CDR3 coding sequence is TGTGCCACCAGCGAACGGGGGCTGGGCACCGGGGAGCTGTTTTTT.

This clone has just a few counts. This sequence joins TRBV11-1 and TRBJ1-2, with a possible D match to TRBD1 (6 bases). Trimming pared 6 bases from V and 10 bases from J, leaving 18 bases between. Per the germline V gene, CDR1 is SGHAT and CDR2 is FQDESV (reference sequence). This CDR3 comprises 13 residues. CDR3 region: CASSPFSGQPYTF. The CDR3 bases are TGTGCCAGCAGTCCATTTTCCGGACAGCCCTACACCTTC.

CDR3: CASSLTRGSCGNEQFF. The CDR3 DNA reads TGTGCCAGCAGCCTCACTAGAGGGTCCTGCGGAAATGAGCAGTTCTTC. The chain carries TRBV11-1 and TRBJ2-1, with D maybe TRBD2 (5 bases). Germline CDR1 SGHAT, CDR2 FQDESV (reference sequence). Trimming removed 5 bases from V and 7 bases from J, with 21 bases in between. CDR3 size: 16 residues.

In its sample, this clone was seen a few times. Germline and junction disagree at one end, which may indicate a read error. The gene calls are TRBV20-1 and TRBJ1-6, with 11 bases matching TRBD1. CDR1 is DFQATT, CDR2 SNEGSKA, per germline (reference sequence). This CDR3 is built from 16 residues. The CDR3, as DNA: TGCAGTGCTCGAGACCGCGGGACAGGGGGAAATTCACCCCTCCACTTT. The encoded protein is CSARDRGTGGNSPLHF.

In this sample, this clone turned up a few times. The rearrangement joins TRBV12-3 or TRBV12-4 to TRBJ2-1, with 7 positions matching TRBD2. The ends lost 3 bases at V and 4 bases at J; junction bases unmatched: 6. The CDR3 has 15 residues. Here the CDR3 reads CASSLASGIYNEQFF. Written as DNA, the CDR3 is TGTGCCAGCAGTTTGGCTAGCGGTATATACAATGAGCAGTTCTTC.

Written as DNA, the CDR3 is TGTGCCAGCAGTTTCTTAGCGCTAGGGAGCACAGATACGCAGTATTTT. Translated, it gives CASSFLALGSTDTQYF. V is TRBV27 and J is TRBJ2-3; D is perhaps TRBD2 (5 bases). This CDR3 spans 16 amino acids. Trimming removed 3 bases from V and 0 bases from J, with 13 bases in between. Germline V gene lookup returns CDR1 MNHEY and CDR2 SMNVEV (reference sequence).

The chain couples TRBV7-9 to TRBJ2-7; D not resolved. Trimming pared 0 bases from V and 3 bases from J, leaving 6 bases between. Germline CDR1 and CDR2: SEHNR and FQNEAQ (reference sequence). This CDR3 is 13 amino acids long. CDR3 in DNA: TGTGCCAGCAGCTTAGCCCGGAGCTACGAGCAGTACTTC. Translated, it gives CASSLARSYEQYF.

The chain is built from TRBV4-2 and TRBJ2-2; 7 bases fit TRBD1. The germline CDR1 and CDR2 sequences are LGHNA and YNFKEQ. The CDR3 extends over 16 amino acids. V lost 2 bases and J lost 4; bases outside the gene matches: 7. The chain's CDR3 is CASSQTWTGPTGELFF. CDR3 nucleotides: TGTGCCAGCAGCCAAACTTGGACAGGACCCACCGGGGAGCTGTTTTTT.

A few counts support this clone. The V gene is TRBV29-1, the J gene TRBJ2-7; 7 bases agree with TRBD1. The ends lost 6 bases at V and 2 bases at J; junction bases unmatched: 10. The CDR3 covers 14 residues. CDR1 and CDR2 (germline): SQVTM, ANQGSEA. The CDR3 loop reads CSVQASGQPYEQYF. The CDR3 DNA follows: TGCAGCGTCCAAGCATCGGGACAGCCCTACGAGCAGTACTTC.

The CDR3 here is CSARGRGQGNTEAFF. The CDR3 DNA reads TGCAGTGCTAGGGGCCGTGGACAGGGGAACACTGAAGCTTTCTTT. The chain links TRBV20-1 to TRBJ1-1, with 8 bases aligning to TRBD1. The V and J ends lost 3 bases and 1 base, in that order; junction bases with no gene match: 7. CDR1 and CDR2 from the germline V gene are DFQATT and SNEGSKA (reference sequence). This CDR3 has 15 residues.

The V call is TRBV12-3 or TRBV12-4, the J call TRBJ1-2; no reliable D call. The CDR3 sequence is 14 residues long. The V gene lost 5 bases and the J gene lost 7 bases, with 17 bases spanning the gap. This CDR3 reads CASSRNKVGGGYTF. Here the CDR3 DNA reads TGTGCCAGCAGTCGTAACAAGGTCGGCGGTGGCTACACCTTC.

This chain uses TRBV27 with TRBJ2-7; 11 nucleotides agree with TRBD2. Germline V gene sequence: CDR1 MNHEY, CDR2 SMNVEV (reference sequence). This CDR3 is 16 amino acids long. Trimming removed 0 bases from V and 3 bases from J; junction bases left unmatched: 4. CDR3 region: CASSLSPSGRNYEQYF. In DNA, the CDR3 is TGTGCCAGCAGTTTATCGCCTAGCGGGAGGAACTACGAGCAGTACTTC.